One and the same sample provided the 25 T cell receptor beta chains below, sequenced in a study of graft-versus-host responses after intestinal transplantation. Sequenced by immunoSEQ multiplex PCR; TCRdb stores in-frame clones only, minus some. The sample contains about 100,000 clones, roughly 87% of which appear only once. Their recognized antigens are unknown. The input for sequencing was unstimulated CD4+ T cells sorted from spleen or lymph node cells, taken before transplant. These receptors were collected from a human donor who was the organ donor for an intestinal transplant.

The chain uses TRBV6-5 and TRBJ1-1; D is unclear. The CDR3 spans 14 residues. V shed 6 bases and J shed 2 bases, with 13 bases lying between them. Germline assignment: CDR1 MNHEY and CDR2 SVGAGI. The CDR3: CASSQRTVNTEAFF. CDR3 DNA sequence: TGTGCCAGCAGCCAACGGACTGTCAACACTGAAGCTTTCTTT.

The chain is built from TRBV6-1 and TRBJ2-1, with 8 bases lining up with TRBD2. Germline-derived CDR1 and CDR2 are MNHNS and SASEGT. Trimming cost V 8 bases and J 0 bases; bases outside gene matches: 3. The CDR3 covers 14 residues. Here the CDR3 DNA reads TGTGCCAGCCAGCGGGGGTCCTCCTACAATGAGCAGTTCTTC. This sequence encodes CASQRGSSYNEQFF.

The chain carries TRBV5-1 and TRBJ2-1; 7 bases match TRBD2. V trimming: 4 bases; J trimming: 8 bases; junction bases outside the gene matches: 18. The CDR3 length is 17 residues. CDR1 and CDR2 from the germline V gene are SGHRS and YFSETQ. Here the CDR3 reads CASSATLGLPPGDEQFF. CDR3 bases: TGCGCCAGCAGCGCTACATTGGGACTACCCCCGGGGGATGAGCAGTTCTTC. The full variable domain, in which reference TRBV5-1 and TRBJ2-1 provide the parts outside the CDR3, is KAGVTQTPRYLIKTRGQQVTLSCSPISGHRSVSWYQQTPGQGLQFLFEYFSETQRNKGNFPGRFSGRQFSNSRSEMNVSTLELGDSALYLCASSATLGLPPGDEQFFGPGTRLTVL.

In DNA form, the CDR3 reads TGTGCCAGCAGCTTAGATAGCTCGACCATACATTCACCCCTCCACTTT. Amino acids: CASSLDSSTIHSPLHF. The chain combines TRBV11-2 with TRBJ1-6; D gene uncertain. CDR1 is SGHAT and CDR2 is FQNNGV in the germline V gene. CDR3 size: 16 residues. V lost 0 bases and J 8 bases, leaving 14 bases between the germline ends.

This chain connects TRBV30 to TRBJ1-1; perhaps TRBD1 as D (6 bases). Germline CDR1 and CDR2: GTSNPN and SVGIG (reference sequence). V gave up 3 bases and J gave up 0 bases, with 17 bases separating them. The CDR3 is 16 amino acids. The CDR3: CAWRRGGISMNTEAFF. The CDR3 bases are TGTGCCTGGAGAAGGGGGGGAATATCCATGAACACTGAAGCTTTCTTT.

In regard to this clone: A junction end diverges from the germline sequence, so it may reflect a read error. The rearrangement links TRBV10-3 to TRBJ1-1, with a possible D match to TRBD1 (5 bases). The germline gives CDR1 ENHRY, CDR2 SYGVKD. There are 11 residues in the CDR3. The CDR3 bases are TGTGCCATCAGCTCCGGGACGGACTTCAGCTTT. Protein sequence: CAISSGTDFSF.

This rearrangement joins TRBV15 to TRBJ2-1; TRBD2 is a possible D gene (6 bases). Germline CDR1 reads LNHNV; CDR2 reads YYDKDF (reference sequence). CDR3 size: 15 residues. The ends were cut back, 2 bases at V and 1 base at J, with 9 bases in the middle. CDR3: CATSRRTTSYNEQFF. CDR3 DNA: TGTGCCACCAGCAGAAGGACTACATCCTACAATGAGCAGTTCTTC. Combining the CDR3 with reference TRBV15 and TRBJ2-1 gives the whole variable domain DAMVIQNPRYQVTQFGKPVTLSCSQTLNHNVMYWYQQKSSQAPKLLFHYYDKDFNNEADTPDNFQSRRPNTSFCFLDIRSPGLGDTAMYLCATSRRTTSYNEQFFGPGTRLTVL.

This clone was observed a single time. V is TRBV7-3 and J is TRBJ2-1; 11 bases map to TRBD2. V shed 5 bases and J 4 bases; nucleotides not matched to a gene: 7. CDR3 length: 16 residues. The germline V gene has CDR1 SGHTA and CDR2 FQGTGA. CDR3 coding DNA: TGTGCCAGCAGCCCTATAGCGGGAGGGCGGTACAATGAGCAGTTCTTC. It encodes CASSPIAGGRYNEQFF.

This chain uses TRBV19 with TRBJ1-2; D possibly corresponds to TRBD1 (5 bases). The CDR3 totals 15 residues. CDR1 is LNHDA, CDR2 SQIVND, per germline (reference sequence). Trimming stripped 5 bases from V and 5 bases from J, with 18 bases between. The CDR3 sequence is CASSPEVGRTYGYTF. The CDR3 nucleotides read TGTGCCAGTAGTCCCGAAGTAGGTCGGACATATGGCTACACCTTC.

The V call is TRBV13, the J call TRBJ2-7, with 13 positions matching TRBD2. The CDR3 is made up of 18 amino acids. Unmatched junction bases numbered 10, after V lost 5 bases and J lost 0 bases. Germline CDR1 reads PRHDT; CDR2 reads FYEKMQ (reference sequence). The CDR3 DNA reads as TGTGCCAGCAGCCTCGGGACTAGCGGGACCCGCCCCTCCTACGAGCAGTACTTC. Residues: CASSLGTSGTRPSYEQYF.

This chain links TRBV5-1 with TRBJ2-7; D might be TRBD1 (6 bases). Trimming stripped 0 bases from V and 0 bases from J, with 13 bases between. The CDR3 is 16 amino acids. The germline V gene encodes CDR1 SGHRS and CDR2 YFSETQ. CDR3 in DNA: TGCGCCAGCAGCTTGGCCAGGGGACCGAGCTCCTACGAGCAGTACTTC. Amino acid sequence: CASSLARGPSSYEQYF.

This chain links TRBV2 with TRBJ1-1, with a tentative D call TRBD1 (5 bases). The CDR3 is made up of 19 amino acids. Germline assignment: CDR1 SNHLY and CDR2 FYNNEI. V gave up 3 bases and J gave up 0 bases, with 23 bases separating them. The CDR3 protein is CASSDHDRVSTLMNTEAFF. CDR3 nucleotides: TGTGCCAGCAGTGACCATGACAGAGTCTCGACTTTAATGAACACTGAAGCTTTCTTT.

The rearrangement links TRBV6-1 to TRBJ1-1, with D unclear. V was shortened by 8 bases and J by 4 bases, with 11 bases between the two germline ends. This CDR3 has 12 amino acids. Per the germline V gene, CDR1 is MNHNS and CDR2 is SASEGT. CDR3 coding DNA: TGTGCCAGCCCTTTTCTGAGCACTGAAGCTTTCTTT. Amino acids: CASPFLSTEAFF.

The sample holds one count of this clone. This rearrangement joins TRBV6-1 to TRBJ2-7; D unresolved. The CDR3 consists of 12 residues. The germline V gene has CDR1 MNHNS and CDR2 SASEGT. V dropped 5 bases and J dropped 6 bases, with 11 bases sitting between them. The CDR3 DNA sequence: TGTGCCAGCAGTTCCCAGACCCGCGAGCAGTACTTC. Protein: CASSSQTREQYF.

This sequence joins TRBV28 and TRBJ1-5; D uncertain. CDR1 is MDHEN and CDR2 is SYDVKM in the germline V gene. The V and J ends lost 6 bases and 3 bases respectively, with 15 bases between them. This CDR3 has 15 amino acids. The CDR3 nucleotides are TGTGCCAGCAGCCCGCGGGCACCGTTCAATCAGCCCCAGCATTTT. Translated, it gives CASSPRAPFNQPQHF.

This chain joins TRBV19 and TRBJ1-3; 10 bases map to TRBD1. V was clipped by 3 bases and J by 2 bases; unmatched bases: 1. The CDR3 has 15 residues. CDR1 is LNHDA and CDR2 is SQIVND in the germline V gene (reference sequence). The DNA for the CDR3 is TGTGCCAGTAGTATCGACAGGGGGCCTGGAAACACCATATATTTT. This sequence encodes CASSIDRGPGNTIYF.

V gene TRBV6-6 combines with J gene TRBJ2-7; 7 nucleotides match TRBD1. CDR1 and CDR2 from the germline V gene are MNHNY and SVGAGI (reference sequence). This CDR3 spans 14 amino acids. Trimming at V came to 2 bases and at J to 6 bases, leaving 7 bases not matched to a gene. Here the CDR3 DNA reads TGTGCCAGCAGTTACGAGACAGGGCGCGGCGAGCAGTACTTC. Translation: CASSYETGRGEQYF.

V usage is TRBV6-1 and J usage is TRBJ2-1; no reliable D call. V was cut by 11 bases and J by 5 bases, with 16 bases left in between. Germline V gene lookup returns CDR1 MNHNS and CDR2 SASEGT. CDR3 size: 13 residues. This chain's CDR3 is CAAARVADNEQFF. CDR3 coding DNA: TGTGCCGCAGCCCGGGTGGCGGACAATGAGCAGTTCTTC.

The chain is built from TRBV19 and TRBJ1-3; TRBD1 is a possible D gene (6 bases). Trimming took 4 bases from V and 1 from J, leaving 11 bases between them. The CDR3 extends over 15 amino acids. Germline-derived CDR1 and CDR2 are LNHDA and SQIVND (reference sequence). CDR3 coding DNA: TGTGCCAGTAGTACCTCAGGGGCATCTGGAAACACCATATATTTT. Translated, it gives CASSTSGASGNTIYF. Complete variable domain (other parts from reference TRBV19 and TRBJ1-3): DGGITQSPKYLFRKEGQNVTLSCEQNLNHDAMYWYRQDPGQGLRLIYYSQIVNDFQKGDIAEGYSVSREKKESFPLTVTSAQKNPTAFYLCASSTSGASGNTIYFGEGSWLTVV.

The chain is built from TRBV7-2 and TRBJ1-1; D uncertain. Between the trimmed V and J ends, which lost 6 bases and 4 bases, there was a span of 15 bases. This CDR3 is built from 14 residues. From germline, CDR1 is SGHTA and CDR2 FQGNSA. DNA for the CDR3: TGTGCCAGCAGACTTACCCTTCTCGGCACTGAAGCTTTCTTT. Translating gives CASRLTLLGTEAFF.

J is TRBJ1-1 and V is TRBV30, with D tentatively TRBD1 (6 bases). Trimming removed 1 base from V and 0 bases from J, with 18 bases in between. Germline assignment: CDR1 GTSNPN and CDR2 SVGIG (reference sequence). This CDR3 has 17 amino acids. CDR3 bases: TGTGCCTGGAGTGCTCCCCTTTACAGGGCCATGAACACTGAAGCTTTCTTT. Translating gives CAWSAPLYRAMNTEAFF.

The V and J genes are TRBV30 and TRBJ2-7; D assignment may be TRBD1 or TRBD2 (6 bases each). The CDR3 has 15 residues. Germline CDR1 and CDR2: GTSNPN and SVGIG (reference sequence). V was shortened by 2 bases and J by 7 bases, with 21 bases between the two germline ends. CDR3 in amino acids: CAWSNGAGHRGEQYF. CDR3 DNA: TGTGCCTGGAGTAATGGGGCGGGACATAGGGGGGAGCAGTACTTC.

This chain joins TRBV29-1 and TRBJ2-3, with D perhaps being TRBD1 or TRBD2 (5 bases each). V gave up 7 bases and J gave up 0 bases, with 14 bases separating them. The CDR3 extends over 14 amino acids. Germline V CDR1 and CDR2: SQVTM, ANQGSEA. The chain's CDR3 is CSGGTVKSTDTQYF. The CDR3 DNA follows: TGCAGCGGGGGGACGGTAAAGAGCACAGATACGCAGTATTTT.

The chain links TRBV6-1 to TRBJ2-3, with D perhaps TRBD1 or TRBD2 (5 bases each). V lost 6 bases, J lost 9 bases, and 31 bases lay in between. This CDR3 has 18 amino acids. Germline CDR1 reads MNHNS; CDR2 reads SASEGT. For the CDR3, the DNA is TGTGCCAGCAGGGAACGCTTCGCTACCGGGACGAGACATTACACGCAGTATTTT. Amino acid sequence: CASRERFATGTRHYTQYF.

The chain uses TRBV6-5 and TRBJ1-4; D unclear. V lost 5 bases and J lost 7, with 5 bases in between. This CDR3 comprises 11 residues. Germline CDR1 reads MNHEY; CDR2 reads SVGAGI. For the CDR3, the DNA is TGTGCCAGCAGTGAGGTTGAAAAACTGTTTTTT. Translating it yields CASSEVEKLFF.